This T cell receptor beta chain was obtained from a study of early T cells in non-severe SARS-CoV-2 infection (dated by TCRdb to the early 2020s). In terms of the full investigation: TCR sequencing used bulk RNA from unsorted whole blood, so alpha and beta chains could not be paired.

This was a case-control study nested in a cohort of healthcare workers in London, UK, who had nasopharyngeal swab PCR tests and blood samples taken every week. Healthcare workers were recruited between 23 and 31 March 2020, during the week of the UK lockdown, and were followed weekly for up to about 15 weeks. The table lists this clonotype with a few counts. Its antigen specificity is not known. No base-level quality is on record; no much larger clone is a single base apart. What the authors observed across the whole study: VDJdb matching was skewed toward anti-spike CD8 responses, so virus-specific expansions were likely underestimated and private and CD4 specificities were missed.

Looking up the germline V gene yields CDR1 SGDLS and CDR2 YYNGEE. V is shortened by 3 bases, J by 2 bases, and the region joining them spans 14 bases. The CDR3 runs 15 amino acids, cysteine and phenylalanine included. The read is trimmed to its CDR3 DNA, 45 bases read in frame from base 1. The library was obtained by 5' RACE. TCRdb records NextSeq 500 as the sequencer. Unique molecular identifiers were attached to individual cDNA molecules in the TCR library protocol so that sequencing error and PCR bias could be corrected. Both TCR alpha and beta chains were sequenced, and tight co-correlation was observed between alpha and beta sequence abundances in each sample. The authors' pipeline ran thus. Decombinator V4 was used to annotate the V gene, J gene and CDR3 of the TCR sequences. TCRs were defined as expanded if a significant change between any two time points was detected under a Poisson model with p below 0.0001. Abundances of TCRs were expressed as counts per million after normalisation to the total number of TCRs sequenced in each sample. MAIT TCRs were defined by TRAV1-2 paired with TRAJ12, TRAJ20 or TRAJ33, and iNKT TCRs by TRAV10 paired with TRAJ18. A search of VDJdb, accessed on 1 November 2021, was run for TCRs annotated to CMV, EBV and SARS-CoV-2, with TCRs annotated for multiple antigens excluded. TCRdb trimmed the raw reads at Q25, called clones with MiXCR and kept productive beta chains. Identical CDR3 protein sequences are pooled into one entry, listed with their most common genes and DNA. It is TCRdb's table, rather than the study itself, that gives the V and J calls and clone size. For this sample there are 75,000 to 90,000 distinct CDR3 sequences; about 15% appear just once. 4.5% to 7% of the sample comes from the top ten.

This receptor was obtained from an adult who was a healthcare worker with PCR-confirmed SARS-CoV-2 infection or an uninfected control (not recorded which). The V and J genes are TRBV9 and TRBJ2-5, with the D gene uncertain. Sequencing used whole blood. The sequenced DNA: TGTGCCAGCAGCGCCTGGGATTCTCAGCAAGAGACCCAGTACTTC. Translated, it reads CASSAWDSQQETQYF.